This passage covers 5 T cell receptor beta chains from one sample sequenced in a study of beta chain features in type 1 diabetes. Overall study findings and caveats: Among all four CD4+ subsets, Type 1 diabetes patients had TCRB CDR3s that were moderately but significantly shorter.

The entirety of the isolated RNA underwent reverse transcription, so expressed TCRB transcripts were sequenced. The repertoire was sequenced with immunoSEQ multiplex PCR; TCRdb's copy has only in-frame clones and lacks some. The data contain about 53,000 clones, about 64% of them singletons. These receptors have no identified antigens. Sequencing used stem cell memory CD4+ T cells from blood. All receptors come from a woman aged 25 to 39 with type 1 diabetes.

This clone has more than one count but fewer than ten. This chain joins TRBV5-1 and TRBJ2-1, with TRBD2 identical over 9 bases. The CDR3 consists of 14 residues. Germline lookup yields CDR1 SGHRS and CDR2 YFSETQ. V lost 7 bases to trimming and J lost 1 base; unmatched junction nucleotides: 3. Here the CDR3 DNA reads TGCGCCAGCCATAGCGGGAGATCCTACAATGAGCAGTTCTTC. It yields the protein CASHSGRSYNEQFF.

The CDR3, as DNA: TGTGCCAGCAGCCGCGATAGAATAGGGTGGGAGGCGTTCTTC. As protein: CASSRDRIGWEAFF. V usage is TRBV4-2 and J usage is TRBJ2-1; the D gene is possibly TRBD2 (6 bases). CDR3 length: 14 residues. CDR1 and CDR2 from the germline V gene are LGHNA and YNFKEQ. V lost 4 bases, J lost 15 bases, and 22 bases lay in between.

This clone was found a few times. V and J are TRBV5-1 and TRBJ2-7; D unresolved. The CDR3 has 14 amino acids. In germline, CDR1 is SGHRS, CDR2 YFSETQ. V was clipped by 5 bases and J by 5 bases, with 17 bases between them. CDR3 sequence (DNA): TGCGCCAGCAGGCCCGAACAGCTCTTCCACGAGCAGTACTTC. This sequence encodes CASRPEQLFHEQYF.

The chain employs TRBV11-2 and TRBJ1-1, with 8 bases that match TRBD1. The CDR3 has 17 residues. Germline assignment: CDR1 SGHAT and CDR2 FQNNGV. Germline trimming cut 4 bases from V and 0 bases from J; bases unmatched to any gene: 10. The CDR3 spells CASSWTGSRFMNTEAFF. CDR3 DNA sequence: TGTGCCAGCAGCTGGACAGGGTCCCGTTTTATGAACACTGAAGCTTTCTTT.

This sequence joins TRBV9 and TRBJ2-3; 14 bases align to TRBD2. The CDR3 is 18 residues long. Germline-derived CDR1 and CDR2 are SGDLS and YYNGEE. V shed 2 bases, J shed 4 bases, and the junction held 9 bases outside the gene matches. The CDR3, as DNA: TGTGCCAGCAGCGTCCCGGGACTAGCGGGAGTCGGCCCAGATACGCAGTATTTT. It codes for CASSVPGLAGVGPDTQYF.